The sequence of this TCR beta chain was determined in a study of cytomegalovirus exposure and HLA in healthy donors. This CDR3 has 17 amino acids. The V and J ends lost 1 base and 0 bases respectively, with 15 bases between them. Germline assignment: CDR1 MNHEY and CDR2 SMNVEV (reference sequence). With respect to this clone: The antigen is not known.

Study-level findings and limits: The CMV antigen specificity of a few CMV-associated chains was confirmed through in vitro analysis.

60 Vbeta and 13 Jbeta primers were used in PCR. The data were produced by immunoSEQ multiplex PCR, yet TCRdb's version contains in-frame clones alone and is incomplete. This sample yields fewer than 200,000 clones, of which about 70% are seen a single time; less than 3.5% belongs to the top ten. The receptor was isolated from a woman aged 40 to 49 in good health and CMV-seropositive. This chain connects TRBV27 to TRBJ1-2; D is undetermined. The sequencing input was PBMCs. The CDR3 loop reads CASSLYIPGLSNYGYTF. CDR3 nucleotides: TGTGCCAGCAGTTTATATATACCCGGTCTCTCTAACTATGGCTACACCTTC.